This TCR beta chain was found in a study of T cells in tumors after PD-1 blockade (dated by TCRdb to between 2018 and 2021). About the investigation overall: Prior checkpoint blockade, systemic immunosuppressant use, and recent radiotherapy or other anti-cancer therapy within 4 weeks were grounds for patient exclusion. To compare clonotypes in blood versus tumor, bulk TCR sequencing was run on roughly 11 peripheral blood samples drawn from about five patients. A subset of patients also received ongoing daily vismodegib 150 mg during anti-PD-1 treatment. The study performed paired single-cell RNA and TCR sequencing on site-matched tumors from BCC or SCC patients before and after anti-PD-1 therapy. An average of about 120,000 TCR templates (range roughly 23,000-257,772) and roughly 37,000 unique clonotypes was obtained for peripheral blood samples. RECIST version 1.1 was used to evaluate clinical response. Patients received pembrolizumab 200 mg every 3 weeks or cemiplimab 350 mg every 2 weeks. Broader findings and caveats from the paper: Around two fifths of tumor TCR clonotypes were detected in blood, and some novel exhausted tumor clones were observed in pre-treatment blood, which was taken as suggesting peripheral recruitment. The source of novel T cell clones was not identified and could include lymphoid organs or rare unexpanded clones within the tumor or its periphery.

This specimen's time point label, interpreted: before anti-PD-1 therapy. Genomic DNA extracted from tumor biopsies or peripheral blood was used for bulk TCRbeta sequencing, with input ranging from about 600 ng to 6,004 ng. Every patient was a poor candidate for surgical resection and had histologically proven advanced or metastatic basal or squamous cell carcinoma. Of the approximately 10 patients making up the basal cell carcinoma cohort, roughly eight underwent bulk tumor TCR sequencing. The CDR3 numbers 16 residues from cysteine through phenylalanine. Solely the CDR3 DNA is kept, with 48 bases framed from the first base. V is cut back by 4 bases and J by 7 bases, with 7 bases in the junction unmatched. The germline V gene gives CDR1 as SGHDN and CDR2 as FVKESK. A remark on this clone: Which antigen it targets is not known. No much larger clonotype is one base removed from it; base qualities were not supplied.

The immunoSEQ platform was used to carry out deep TCRbeta sequencing. On the study's bioinformatics: For further analysis, only productive rearrangements were exported out of the immunoSEQ Analyzer. T cell phenotypes were assigned to bulk TCRbeta clonotypes by matching to single-cell RNA+TCR-seq clones sharing the same TCRbeta sequence. Tumor enrichment of a clone was calculated by dividing the clone's tumor frequency by the clone's PBMC frequency, both taken from bulk TCR sequencing. GLIPH was used to group TCRs into specificity groups, clusters of distinct TCRs likely recognizing common antigens via shared CDR3 motifs. TCRdb retrieved this table from immuneACCESS and kept in-frame rearrangements only. Not all clones are present; in checked studies, unresolved V genes account for under half, and no reason is known for the remainder. V and J calls and clone size are given by that table; D and trimming were obtained from the DNA. The sample profile shows roughly 33,000 clones; around 80% of them were found once. The ten largest make up around 35% of the sample.

The sample consisted of PBMCs, taken before anti-PD-1 treatment. Here the chain combines TRBV14 and TRBJ2-2; 12 nucleotides in the junction match TRBD2. The source is a human donor with basal cell carcinoma. The DNA sequence is as follows: TGTGCCAGCAGCCCCCTAGCGGGAGGGCCTGACGGGGAGCTGTTTTTT. Its protein reads: CASSPLAGGPDGELFF.